This TCR beta chain emerged from a study of Graves' ophthalmopathy and Graves' hyperthyroidism. Study-level points and caveats: In blood, most expanded thyroid clonotypes above 0.001 frequency were also detected.

As for this clonotype: The antigen is unknown.

Amplification of TCR beta CDR3 regions used RNA transcripts. An initial RT-PCR round employing HTBI primers preceded a second-round multiplex PCR. MiXCR, run by TCRdb on the multiplex PCR reads, gives a single entry per CDR3 protein. The data show 500,000 to 600,000 distinct CDR3 sequences, just under 40% seen once. Germline CDR1 reads LNHNV; CDR2 reads YYDKDF (reference sequence). The CDR3 contains 13 residues. V was cut by 2 bases and J by 4 bases, with 6 bases left in between. The receptor was isolated from an adult man with Graves' hyperthyroidism. The source material was peripheral blood or thyroid tissue (not recorded which). The chain recombines TRBV15 with TRBJ1-5; D ambiguous. The CDR3 sequence: CATSRWTNQPQHF. In nucleotides, the CDR3 is TGTGCCACCAGCAGATGGACGAATCAGCCCCAGCATTTT.